Each of the 10 T cell receptor beta chains below was sequenced from the same sample in a study of vaccination effects on CD4 cells after COVID-19 (dated by TCRdb to between 2020 and 2023). After about 10 days of culture, CD4+ T cells were isolated with the EasySep CD4+ T cell isolation kit. For these TCRs, the target antigens are not known. Receptor amplification or capture employed the immunoSEQ multiplex PCR assay. TCRdb's version of the immuneACCESS table is confined to in-frame rearrangements and falls short of the full clone set. An unresolved V gene accounts for under half of the shortfall where checked; the remainder is of unknown origin. This sample gives about 53,000 clones in total; 60% to 85% of them show up just once. Under 3.5% of the sample belongs to the ten largest clones. Sequencing was performed on CD4+ T cells from PBMCs cultured without peptide, taken before COVID-19 vaccination. Receptors were obtained from a human donor who received a COVID-19 vaccine.

This sequence joins TRBV6-6 and TRBJ1-5; D is possibly TRBD1 (6 bases). Germline CDR1 is MNHNY and CDR2 is SVGAGI (reference sequence). The V and J ends lost 4 bases and 0 bases respectively, with 13 bases between them. This CDR3 region has 16 residues. In DNA, the CDR3 is TGTGCCAGCAGTTCCCCGGGACAAAATAGCAATCAGCCCCAGCATTTT. This encodes CASSSPGQNSNQPQHF.

The rearrangement uses TRBV12-3 or TRBV12-4 and TRBJ1-2; perhaps TRBD1 as D (6 bases). V dropped 6 bases and J dropped 5 bases, with 13 bases sitting between them. This CDR3 has 13 amino acids. In DNA, the CDR3 is TGTGCCAGCAGCGTAGGACAGCCTTATGGCTACACCTTC. Amino acids: CASSVGQPYGYTF.

The genes are TRBV18 and TRBJ1-3; D is unresolved. The germline V gene encodes CDR1 KGHSH and CDR2 LQKENI. The CDR3 loop spans 14 amino acids. V lost 2 bases and J 4 bases, leaving 9 bases between the germline ends. The CDR3 protein is CASSPSVSGNTIYF. CDR3 DNA: TGTGCCAGCTCACCATCAGTGTCCGGAAACACCATATATTTT.

This chain joins TRBV19 and TRBJ1-2; D is uncertain. CDR1 is LNHDA and CDR2 is SQIVND in the germline V gene (reference sequence). This CDR3 comprises 15 residues. The ends were cut back, 3 bases at V and 0 bases at J, with 11 bases in the middle. This chain's CDR3 is CASSMVLGANYGYTF. CDR3 nucleotides: TGTGCCAGTAGTATGGTGCTAGGAGCTAACTATGGCTACACCTTC.

This chain links TRBV28 with TRBJ2-4; D remains unclear. CDR1 is MDHEN and CDR2 is SYDVKM in the germline V gene. V was trimmed by 6 bases and J by 9 bases, leaving 15 bases between them. There are 13 residues in the CDR3. The CDR3 here is CASSPPLVGIQYF. The CDR3 region has the DNA TGTGCCAGCAGCCCCCCCCTGGTTGGCATTCAGTACTTC.

The chain joins TRBV7-8 to TRBJ1-5; D gene uncertain. In germline, CDR1 is SGHVS, CDR2 FQNEAQ. The CDR3 length is 12 residues. Trimming cost V 1 base and J 9 bases, with 7 bases left between them. The CDR3: CASSLDYGPQHF. The CDR3 DNA sequence: TGTGCCAGCAGCTTAGACTATGGGCCCCAGCATTTT. The full variable domain, in which reference TRBV7-8 and TRBJ1-5 provide the parts outside the CDR3, is GAGVSQSPRYKVAKRGQDVALRCDPISGHVSLFWYQQALGQGPEFLTYFQNEAQLDKSGLPSDRFFAERPEGSVSTLKIQRTQQEDSAVYLCASSLDYGPQHFGDGTRLSIL.

The chain recombines TRBV6-5 with TRBJ2-5; 7 nucleotides line up with TRBD1. CDR3 size: 15 residues. CDR1 and CDR2 from the germline V gene are MNHEY and SVGAGI. J was trimmed by 1 base and V by 4 bases; bases with no gene match: 6. This CDR3 reads CASSSLGTAQETQYF. The CDR3 region has the DNA TGTGCCAGCAGTTCGCTTGGGACAGCCCAAGAGACCCAGTACTTC.

This rearrangement joins TRBV2 to TRBJ2-1, with 7 bases lining up with TRBD1. The CDR3 length is 16 residues. Germline V CDR1 and CDR2: SNHLY, FYNNEI. Trimming removed 4 bases from V and 6 bases from J; junction bases left unmatched: 12. The CDR3 sequence: CASSAPGQRAGNEQFF. The CDR3 DNA is TGTGCCAGCAGTGCCCCGGGACAGCGCGCGGGCAATGAGCAGTTCTTC.

The rearrangement joins TRBV19 to TRBJ1-1; 7 bases fit TRBD1. The CDR3 covers 13 residues. Germline CDR1 and CDR2: LNHDA and SQIVND (reference sequence). With V trimmed by 4 bases and J by 8 bases, 7 bases remained unmatched. The CDR3 nucleotides read TGTGCCAGTAGTACCAACCGGGACAGAGAAGCTTTCTTT. Amino acid sequence: CASSTNRDREAFF.

The chain uses TRBV12-3 or TRBV12-4 and TRBJ2-7; TRBD1 matches at 9 bases. The J segment lost 6 bases and the V segment lost 5 bases, leaving 2 bases of the junction unmatched. The CDR3 has 12 amino acids. The chain's CDR3 is CASSLQGAEQYV. The CDR3 nucleotides are TGTGCCAGCAGTCTACAGGGGGCCGAGCAGTACGTC.